The sequence of this TCR beta chain was determined in a study of shared clonotypes between healthy human individuals (dated by TCRdb to the early 2020s). Background for the entire study: The cohort comprised a couple of women and three men aged 18 to 49 years. For each donor, CD4 naive and CD4 memory were each given three plates, CD8 naive was given two plates, and CD8 memory was given one plate. To estimate repertoire size and how much clonotype sharing occurs between individuals, the study deeply sequenced the blood TCR repertoires of roughly 5 healthy adults. Libraries were prepared and TCR repertoires were sequenced by different laboratories using diverse techniques, in order to increase sequencing depth and limit assay-specific biases. Leukapheresis yielded between about 0.94 and 9.5 billion PBMCs per donor.

TCR CDR3 regions were amplified from genomic DNA by multiplex PCR using the deep immunoSEQ assay. For each cell subset, the extracted genomic DNA was distributed evenly across all wells of several immunoSEQ 96-well plates, and each plate served as one replicate. For sorted subsets, roughly 190 ng of genomic DNA, equivalent to some 30,000 T cell genomes, went into each replicate PCR. Purified libraries were quantified with a Qubit 3.0 fluorometer, sized on a Bioanalyzer 2100, and re-quantified with the KAPA Library Quantification kit. Every immunoSEQ 96-well plate was sequenced on a separate single-read 150-cycle Illumina NextSeq 550 flow cell. The paper's processing steps were these. Because the immunoSEQ output held only junctional sequences and lacked quality scores, the filtering could not match the filtering applied to full-length reads. To assign V/J genes and CDR3, sequences were annotated against IMGT germline references using PyIR, a Python wrapper for IgBLAST v1.9. Reads with weak V/J assignments (E-value above 1e-6), missing CDR3, stop codons, out-of-frame junctions, or ambiguous translated residues were removed. A V3J clonotype was defined by an identical inferred V gene, J gene, and CDR3 amino acid sequence. The percentage overlap between two repertoires was calculated by dividing the number of shared unique clonotypes by the size of the smaller repertoire. Richness of each repertoire was evaluated using RTK rarefaction, the Chao1 estimator, and Recon v2.1 estimates of unobserved clonotypes. Generation probabilities were computed with OLGA for all TCRbeta clonotypes obtained by the gDNA method from several donors. Held by TCRdb, this immuneACCESS table contains in-frame sequences only and omits some clones. Under half of the omission traces to an unresolved V gene where checked; the cause of the rest is unknown. V, J and clone size reflect that table, while D and trimming were determined from the DNA. In all, the sample holds some 2 million clones, and around 95% of those were seen once. Approximately 0.13% of the sample is taken by the ten largest.

Donors were healthy HIV-negative adults with no recently reported acute infections or vaccinations. All donors were Caucasian adults living in Nashville, Tennessee, USA. Magnetic negative selection was used to enrich CD4+ T cells, after which naive cells were positively selected on CD45RA and the negative fraction became the memory subset. Blood was obtained by leukapheresis, after which PBMCs were separated by Ficoll-Histopaque density gradient centrifugation and cryopreserved in liquid nitrogen vapor phase. Analytical flow cytometry was used to check the purity and quantity of each magnetically sorted T cell population. Genomic DNA was isolated from every sorted fraction and measured by UV absorbance on a Nanodrop 2000c. About this clone itself: Its antigen specificity is not known. Per-base qualities were not stored, and no clone one base away is much larger.

Broad study findings and their caveats: Based on pairwise subsampling, the degree of clonotype sharing among donors was expected to be affected by sequencing depth. Because the study included only a small number of donors, the genetic and exposure-history diversity represented was limited. Larger estimated clonotype richness was generally found for naive subsets than for memory subsets. Sampling was limited to blood, and TCR repertoires in tissue likely differ from TCR repertoires in blood. Higher generation probabilities were observed for clonotypes shared by all four sorted-subset donors than for non-shared clonotypes. Incomplete sequencing was indicated by rarefaction of sorted-subset datasets, despite the large sequencing depth. Across a few donors, approximately 5% of naive CD4, roughly 3.5% of naive CD8, 2% to 2.5% of memory CD4, and about 0.44% of memory CD8 clonotypes were shared.

What was sequenced was naive CD4+ T cells sorted from blood. Interpreted using the paper, the cell subset or site label stands for: CD45RA+ positively selected. The source is a man in his late teens or twenties in good health.

The CDR3 sequence is CASSFEQRSGPQHF. The DNA sequence reads TGTGCCAGCAGTTTTGAGCAGAGAAGCGGACCCCAGCATTTT. The chain couples TRBV28 to TRBJ1-5, with the D gene not clear enough to name. Looking up the germline V gene yields CDR1 MDHEN and CDR2 SYDVKM. The V end loses 3 bases and the J end loses 10 bases, and a stretch of 16 bases separates them. There are 14 amino acids in the CDR3, from cysteine to phenylalanine inclusive. Only CDR3 DNA is held: 42 bases, read in frame from base 1.